Listed below are T cell receptor beta chains from one sample, sequenced in a study of a mutant IDH1 vaccine in newly diagnosed glioma. Libraries were prepared by immunoSEQ multiplex PCR; TCRdb keeps only in-frame clonotypes and omits some of them. The table includes about 88,000 clones, over 75% detected once. Material: PBMCs, obtained from a glioma patient treated with radiotherapy, temozolomide or both. Receptors originate from a man aged 35 to 55 with glioma. Some clones in this sample may be carry-over from other donors' samples. Both conserved end residues are part of each CDR3. Each record gives: clone size, D gene, V gene, J gene, CDR3 protein, CDR3 DNA. D genes are given only for firm matches. Clone sizes are given selectively: once, few, many, or a class where the clone is expanded.

few,.,TRBV4-1,TRBJ1-1,CASSQMGQNTEAFF,TGCGCCAGCAGCCAAATGGGACAGAACACTGAAGCTTTCTTT
.,TRBD1,TRBV4-1,TRBJ1-2,CASSQGTGAVGYTF,TGCGCCAGCAGCCAAGGGACAGGTGCGGTGGGCTACACCTTC
.,.,TRBV4-1,TRBJ1-1,CASSLGDTEAFF,TGCGCCAGCAGCCTAGGGGACACTGAAGCTTTCTTT
.,TRBD1,TRBV2,TRBJ2-2,CASSVTGQGARTGELFF,TGTGCCAGCAGTGTGACCGGACAGGGGGCGCGTACCGGGGAGCTGTTTTTT
.,.,TRBV7-9,TRBJ1-1,CASSPRRIPVDTEAFF,TGTGCCAGCAGCCCTAGGAGAATACCCGTGGACACTGAAGCTTTCTTT
few,.,TRBV2,TRBJ2-2,CASRGDLNTGELFF,TGTGCCAGCAGGGGGGACCTGAACACCGGGGAGCTGTTTTTT
.,.,TRBV5-1,TRBJ2-5,CASSLTGPVETQYF,TGCGCCAGCAGCTTGACAGGCCCCGTGGAGACCCAGTACTTC
.,TRBD1,TRBV2,TRBJ1-6,CASSTAGQGFTYNSPLHF,TGTGCCAGCAGTACGGCGGGACAGGGTTTCACCTATAATTCACCCCTCCACTTT
.,TRBD1,TRBV30,TRBJ1-2,CAWSASGGYGYTF,TGTGCCTGGAGTGCTTCAGGGGGTTATGGCTACACCTTC
.,TRBD1,TRBV5-1,TRBJ2-7,CASRPDRGEQYF,TGCGCCAGCAGACCTGACAGGGGAGAGCAGTACTTC
.,.,TRBV6-1,TRBJ1-3,CAIARGNTIYF,TGTGCCATCGCCAGGGGAAACACCATATATTTT
.,TRBD1,TRBV30,TRBJ1-2,CAWSRDRPYGYTF,TGTGCCTGGAGTCGGGACAGGCCCTATGGCTACACCTTC
.,.,TRBV4-1,TRBJ2-1,CASSQPGRSYNEQFF,TGCGCCAGCAGTCAACCGGGACGTTCCTACAATGAGCAGTTCTTC
.,TRBD1,TRBV5-1,TRBJ2-1,CASKQGAYNEQFF,TGCGCCAGCAAACAGGGGGCGTACAATGAGCAGTTCTTC
.,.,TRBV6-1,TRBJ2-5,CASSLGLKETQYF,TGTGCCAGCAGTCTTGGACTGAAAGAGACCCAGTACTTC
.,.,TRBV19,TRBJ2-7,CASSRQEGYEQYF,TGTGCCAGTAGTAGACAGGAGGGCTACGAGCAGTACTTC
.,.,TRBV4-1,TRBJ1-4,CASSQAWGVEKLFF,TGCGCCAGCAGCCAAGCGTGGGGCGTTGAAAAACTGTTTTTT
once,TRBD2,TRBV6-5,TRBJ2-5,CATSGDQETQYF,TGTGCCACTAGCGGGGACCAAGAGACCCAGTACTTC
.,TRBD1,TRBV2,TRBJ1-6,CASSAGQGSSPLHF,TGTGCCAGCAGTGCGGGACAGGGCAGCTCACCCCTCCACTTT
.,.,TRBV6-5,TRBJ1-6,CASSYSMISGNSPLHF,TGTGCCAGCAGTTACTCGATGATCTCGGGTAATTCACCCCTCCACTTT
.,.,TRBV19,TRBJ2-7,CASSIKRGDNYEQYF,TGTGCCAGTAGTATAAAAAGGGGAGATAACTACGAGCAGTACTTC
.,.,TRBV5-4,TRBJ2-5,CASSPHFEGTQYF,TGTGCCAGCAGCCCACACTTTGAGGGGACCCAGTACTTC
.,.,TRBV30,TRBJ1-5,CAWTNSTLPNSNQPQHF,TGTGCCTGGACTAACTCGACCCTACCGAATAGCAATCAGCCCCAGCATTTT
.,.,TRBV5-6,TRBJ1-2,CASSPDRSESLLGYTF,TGTGCCAGCAGCCCCGACAGGAGCGAATCCCTATTGGGCTACACCTTC
.,.,TRBV6-1,TRBJ1-1,CASRQSLNTEAFF,TGTGCCAGCAGGCAATCATTGAACACTGAAGCTTTCTTT
.,TRBD1,TRBV4-1,TRBJ1-1,CASSQRTGLAAEAFF,TGCGCCAGCAGCCAAAGGACAGGGCTAGCCGCTGAAGCTTTCTTT
.,.,TRBV5-1,TRBJ1-5,CASSFGETNQPQHF,TGCGCCAGCAGCTTTGGCGAGACCAATCAGCCCCAGCATTTT
.,.,TRBV19,TRBJ1-5,CASSMVGKRDQPQHF,TGTGCCAGTAGTATGGTAGGGAAGCGGGATCAGCCCCAGCATTTT
.,TRBD2,TRBV7-9,TRBJ2-3,CASSVLAGGDTQYF,TGTGCCAGCAGCGTACTAGCGGGGGGGGATACGCAGTATTTT
.,.,TRBV7-2,TRBJ2-3,CASSLYSDTQYF,TGTGCCAGCAGCTTATACTCAGATACGCAGTATTTT
.,.,TRBV30,TRBJ2-2,CAWSGPPQVTGELFF,TGTGCCTGGAGTGGCCCCCCGCAGGTCACCGGGGAGCTGTTTTTT
.,TRBD2,TRBV6-5,TRBJ2-3,CASRKAGSTDTQYF,TGTGCCAGCAGAAAAGCGGGGAGCACAGATACGCAGTATTTT
.,.,TRBV6-6,TRBJ2-3,CASSPTADTQYF,TGTGCCAGCAGTCCCACAGCAGATACGCAGTATTTT
.,.,TRBV25-1,TRBJ2-5,CASSGTLATATQYF,TGTGCCAGCAGTGGGACACTAGCTACCGCGACCCAGTACTTC
.,TRBD1,TRBV2,TRBJ2-7,CASRGTGAYEQYF,TGTGCCAGCAGGGGGACAGGGGCCTACGAGCAGTACTTC
once,TRBD2,TRBV2,TRBJ2-6,CASTFWGGSGANVLTF,TGTGCCAGCACCTTCTGGGGGGGCTCTGGGGCCAACGTCCTGACTTTC
.,.,TRBV11-3,TRBJ2-7,CASSTRVWPRDPATYEQYF,TGTGCCAGCAGCACTAGAGTCTGGCCACGAGATCCTGCGACCTACGAGCAGTACTTC
.,TRBD2,TRBV6-5,TRBJ2-3,CASSILAGGIDTQYF,TGTGCCAGCAGCATATTAGCGGGGGGAATAGATACGCAGTATTTT
.,TRBD1,TRBV6-5,TRBJ1-1,CASRPDRGWTAEAFF,TGTGCCAGCAGGCCCGACAGGGGGTGGACGGCTGAAGCTTTCTTT
.,.,TRBV7-6,TRBJ1-2,CASSYTNSHQGGYTF,TGTGCCAGCAGCTACACTAATTCGCACCAGGGGGGCTACACCTTC
.,.,TRBV6-5,TRBJ1-5,CASSYSMVGNQPQHF,TGTGCCAGCAGTTACTCGATGGTAGGCAATCAGCCCCAGCATTTT
.,TRBD1,TRBV15,TRBJ1-1,CATSRGTGRTEAFF,TGTGCCACCAGCAGAGGGACAGGGAGGACTGAAGCTTTCTTT
few,TRBD1,TRBV4-1,TRBJ1-1,CASSQGQGANTEAFF,TGCGCCAGCAGCCAAGGACAGGGGGCGAACACTGAAGCTTTCTTT
.,TRBD1,TRBV6-1,TRBJ1-1,CASSHRGRAAFF,TGTGCCAGCAGCCACAGGGGGCGCGCGGCTTTCTTT
once,.,TRBV18,TRBJ1-5,CASSFTEGLQPQHF,TGTGCCAGCTCATTTACAGAAGGGTTGCAGCCCCAGCATTTT
.,.,TRBV2,TRBJ2-7,CASSITGIPSYEQYF,TGTGCCAGCAGCATAACAGGTATCCCCTCCTACGAGCAGTACTTC
.,TRBD1,TRBV5-5,TRBJ1-6,CASRPGQGVQDNSPLHF,TGTGCCAGCAGACCGGGACAGGGGGTTCAAGATAATTCACCCCTCCACTTT
.,TRBD2,TRBV7-9,TRBJ2-2,CARPGGRDSNTGELFF,TGTGCCAGACCGGGGGGAAGAGATTCGAACACCGGGGAGCTGTTTTTT
once,.,TRBV4-1,TRBJ2-2,CASSQEGGRTYTGELFF,TGCGCCAGCAGCCAAGAGGGGGGCAGGACCTACACCGGGGAGCTGTTTTTT
.,.,TRBV4-1,TRBJ2-3,CASSQGIRGATDTQYF,TGCGCCAGCAGCCAAGGTATCCGGGGGGCCACAGATACGCAGTATTTT
once,TRBD1,TRBV5-4,TRBJ1-2,CASSPDRDRGYTF,TGTGCCAGCAGCCCGGACAGGGATCGTGGCTACACCTTC